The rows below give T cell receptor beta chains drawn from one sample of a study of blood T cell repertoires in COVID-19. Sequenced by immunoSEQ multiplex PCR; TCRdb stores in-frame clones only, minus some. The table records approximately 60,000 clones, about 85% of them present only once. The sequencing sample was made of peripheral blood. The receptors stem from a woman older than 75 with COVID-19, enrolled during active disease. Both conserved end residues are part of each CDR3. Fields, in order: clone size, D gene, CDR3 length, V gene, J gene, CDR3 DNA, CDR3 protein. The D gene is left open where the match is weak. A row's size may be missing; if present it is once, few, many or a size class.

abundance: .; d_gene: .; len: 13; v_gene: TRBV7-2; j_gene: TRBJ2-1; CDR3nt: TGTGCCAGCAGCCCGAGCTCCTACAATGAGCAGTTCTTC; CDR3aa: CASSPSSYNEQFF
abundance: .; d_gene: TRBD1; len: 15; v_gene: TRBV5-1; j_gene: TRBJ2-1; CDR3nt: TGCGCCAGCAGCCGACAGGGGGGCTCCTACAATGAGCAGTTCTTC; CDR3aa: CASSRQGGSYNEQFF
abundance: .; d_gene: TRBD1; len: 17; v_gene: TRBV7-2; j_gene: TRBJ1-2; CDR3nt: TGTGCCAGCAGCTTAGTGGCCACCCGGGACAGAGGCTATGGCTACACCTTC; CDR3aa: CASSLVATRDRGYGYTF
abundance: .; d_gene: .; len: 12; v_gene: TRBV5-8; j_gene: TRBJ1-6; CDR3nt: TGTGCCAGCAGCCGTGTCGATTCACCCCTCCACTTT; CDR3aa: CASSRVDSPLHF
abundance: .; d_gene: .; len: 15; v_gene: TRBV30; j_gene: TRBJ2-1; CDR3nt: TGTGCCTGGAGTTCCGTCGGGGAAACCTACAATGAGCAGTTCTTC; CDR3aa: CAWSSVGETYNEQFF
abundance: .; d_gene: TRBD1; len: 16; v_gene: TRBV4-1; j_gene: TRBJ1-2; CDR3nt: TGCGCCAGCAGCCAAAGGCAGGGGGGCCTCGACTATGGCTACACCTTC; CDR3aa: CASSQRQGGLDYGYTF
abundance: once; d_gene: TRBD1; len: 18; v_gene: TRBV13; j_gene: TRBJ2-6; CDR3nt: TGTGCCAGCAGCTTAGTCGTTGACAGGGAACCTGGGGCCAACGTCCTGACTTTC; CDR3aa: CASSLVVDREPGANVLTF
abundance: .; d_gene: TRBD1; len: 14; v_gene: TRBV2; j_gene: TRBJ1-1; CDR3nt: TGTGCCAGCAGTGAGGGCAGGGGGCATGCTGAAGCTTTCTTT; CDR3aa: CASSEGRGHAEAFF
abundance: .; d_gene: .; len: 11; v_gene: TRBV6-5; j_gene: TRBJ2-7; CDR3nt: TGTGCCAGCAGTTACCGAGGCGAGCAGTACTTC; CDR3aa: CASSYRGEQYF
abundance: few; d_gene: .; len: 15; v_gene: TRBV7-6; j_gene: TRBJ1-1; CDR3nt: TGTGCCAGCGTAGCAGGGATTTTGAGGAACACTGAAGCTTTCTTT; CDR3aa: CASVAGILRNTEAFF
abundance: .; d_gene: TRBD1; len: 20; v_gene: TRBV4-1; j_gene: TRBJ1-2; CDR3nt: TGCGCCAGCAGCCAAGAGGGGGGACAGGGCAACTTCTTGACTAACTATGGCTACACCTTC; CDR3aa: CASSQEGGQGNFLTNYGYTF
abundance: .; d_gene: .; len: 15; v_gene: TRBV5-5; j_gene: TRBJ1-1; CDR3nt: TGTGCCAGCAGCTTCACCCACAGGGTAACGACTGAAGCTTTCTTT; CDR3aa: CASSFTHRVTTEAFF
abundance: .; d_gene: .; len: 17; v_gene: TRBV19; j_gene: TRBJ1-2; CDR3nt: TGTGCCAGTAGTATAGTCGGGTTACAGGAAGCTAACTATGGCTACACCTTC; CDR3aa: CASSIVGLQEANYGYTF
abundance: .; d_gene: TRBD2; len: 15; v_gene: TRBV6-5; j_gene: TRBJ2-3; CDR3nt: TGTGCCAGCAGTTCCGGGGGGGCCAAGACAGATACGCAGTATTTT; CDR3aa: CASSSGGAKTDTQYF
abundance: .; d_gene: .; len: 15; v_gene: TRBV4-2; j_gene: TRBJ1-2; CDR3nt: TGTGCCAGCAGCATCAACTCGGGGGGTAACTATGGCTACACCTTC; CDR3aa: CASSINSGGNYGYTF
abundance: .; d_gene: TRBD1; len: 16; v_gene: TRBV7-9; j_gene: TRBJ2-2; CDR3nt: TGTGCCAGCAGCCCGAGACAGGGGACGTTTTCCGGGGAGCTGTTTTTT; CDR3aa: CASSPRQGTFSGELFF
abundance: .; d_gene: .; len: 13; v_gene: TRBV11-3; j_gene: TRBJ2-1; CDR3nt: TGTGCCAGCAGCTTAGATCCCATCAGTAAGCAGTTCTTC; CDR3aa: CASSLDPISKQFF
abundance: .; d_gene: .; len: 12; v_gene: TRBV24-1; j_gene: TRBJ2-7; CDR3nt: TGTGCCAGCGGGACAGTAGACTACGAGCAGTACTTC; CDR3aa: CASGTVDYEQYF
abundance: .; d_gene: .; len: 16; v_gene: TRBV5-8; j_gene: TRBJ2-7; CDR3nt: TGTGCCAGCAGCTTGGAAAGGGGTCCAAACGGCTACGAGCAGTACTTC; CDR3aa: CASSLERGPNGYEQYF
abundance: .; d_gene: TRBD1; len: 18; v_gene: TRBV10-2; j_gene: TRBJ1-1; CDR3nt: TGCGCCAGCAGTGAGCCGCCGGGACAGCTTCGGATGAACACTGAAGCTTTCTTT; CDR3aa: CASSEPPGQLRMNTEAFF
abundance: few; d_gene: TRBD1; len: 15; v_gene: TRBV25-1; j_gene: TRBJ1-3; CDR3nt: TGTGCCAACCCGACAGGGGCACACTCTGGAAACACCATATATTTT; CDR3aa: CANPTGAHSGNTIYF
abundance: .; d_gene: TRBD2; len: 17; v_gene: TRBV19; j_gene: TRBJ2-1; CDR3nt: TGTGCCAGTAGTTCTAGCGGGGGGGCCAGCTCCTACAATGAGCAGTTCTTC; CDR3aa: CASSSSGGASSYNEQFF
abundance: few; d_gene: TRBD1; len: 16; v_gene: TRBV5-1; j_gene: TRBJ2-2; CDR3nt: TGCGCCAGCAGCCAAGGACAGGGGCAGGGGTCCGGGGAGCTGTTTTTT; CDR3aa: CASSQGQGQGSGELFF
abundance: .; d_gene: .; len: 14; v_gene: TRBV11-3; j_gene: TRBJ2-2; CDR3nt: TGTGCCAGCAGCTCCGCCCACGACAGTAGGGAGCTGTTTTTT; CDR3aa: CASSSAHDSRELFF
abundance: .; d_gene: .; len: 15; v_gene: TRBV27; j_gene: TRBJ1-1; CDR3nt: TGTGCCAGCAGTGTCGCCGGGACACCTAACACTGAAGCTTTCTTT; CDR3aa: CASSVAGTPNTEAFF
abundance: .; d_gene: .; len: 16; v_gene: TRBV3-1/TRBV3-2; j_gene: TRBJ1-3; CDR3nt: TGTGCCAGCAGCCAGGGACTCTCCCTGGGGGGAAACACCATATATTTT; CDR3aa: CASSQGLSLGGNTIYF
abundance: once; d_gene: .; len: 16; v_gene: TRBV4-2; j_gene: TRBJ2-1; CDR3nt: TGTGCCAGCAGCCAAGATACGGGGGGCGGCTACAATGAGCAGTTCTTC; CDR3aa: CASSQDTGGGYNEQFF
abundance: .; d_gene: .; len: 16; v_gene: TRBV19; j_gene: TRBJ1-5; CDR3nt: TGTGCCAGTAGTATGGCGGCGGGAATTAGCAATCAGCCCCAGCATTTT; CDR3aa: CASSMAAGISNQPQHF
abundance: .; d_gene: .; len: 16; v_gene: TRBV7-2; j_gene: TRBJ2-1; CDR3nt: TGTGCCAGCAGCTCAGACAACGCACTGATGCCACATGAGCAGTTCTTC; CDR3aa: CASSSDNALMPHEQFF
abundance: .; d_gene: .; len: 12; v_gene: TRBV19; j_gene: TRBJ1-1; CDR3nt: TGTGCCAGTAGTATATGGCGGTCTGAAGCTTTCTTT; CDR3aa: CASSIWRSEAFF
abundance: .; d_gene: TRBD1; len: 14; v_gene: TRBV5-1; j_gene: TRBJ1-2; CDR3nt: TGCGCCAGCAGCAATCGGGACAGGGTTGGCGGCTACACCTTC; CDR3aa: CASSNRDRVGGYTF
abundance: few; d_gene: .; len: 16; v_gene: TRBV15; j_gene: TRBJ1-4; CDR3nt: TGTGCCACCAGCAGGTCGAACAGGGCAACTAATGAAAAACTGTTTTTT; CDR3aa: CATSRSNRATNEKLFF
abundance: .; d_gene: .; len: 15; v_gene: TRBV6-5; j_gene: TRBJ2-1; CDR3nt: TGTGCCAGCGAAATCGGCTTCGGAGCGAACAATGAGCAGTTCTTC; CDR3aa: CASEIGFGANNEQFF
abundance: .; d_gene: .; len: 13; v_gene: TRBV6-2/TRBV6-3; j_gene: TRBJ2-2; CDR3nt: TGTGCCAGCGGTTTACAGAACACCGGGGAGCTGTTTTTT; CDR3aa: CASGLQNTGELFF
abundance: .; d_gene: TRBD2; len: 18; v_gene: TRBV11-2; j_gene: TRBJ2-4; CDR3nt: TGTGCCAGCAGCTGGACTAGCGGGGGGGCCGTTACCAAAAACATTCAGTACTTC; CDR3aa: CASSWTSGGAVTKNIQYF
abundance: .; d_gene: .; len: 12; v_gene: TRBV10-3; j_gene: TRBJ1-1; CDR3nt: TGTGCCACGGGGATGATGAACACTGAAGCTTTCTTT; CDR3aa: CATGMMNTEAFF
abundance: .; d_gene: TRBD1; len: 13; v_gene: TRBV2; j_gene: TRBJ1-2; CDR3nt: TGTGCCAGCAGTGAGGGACAGGGCAGGGGCTACACCTTC; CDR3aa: CASSEGQGRGYTF
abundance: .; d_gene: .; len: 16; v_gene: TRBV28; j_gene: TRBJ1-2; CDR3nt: TGTGCCAGCAGTTCCCACGGAGGGGGGGAGAACTATGGCTACACCTTC; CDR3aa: CASSSHGGGENYGYTF
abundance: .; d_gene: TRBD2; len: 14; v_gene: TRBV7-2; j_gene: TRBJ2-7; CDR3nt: TGTGCCAGTGCCCCAACGGGGGGGCCCTACGAGCAGTACTTC; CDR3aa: CASAPTGGPYEQYF
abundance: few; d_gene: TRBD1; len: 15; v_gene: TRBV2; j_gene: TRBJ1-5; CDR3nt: TGTGCCAGCAGACAGGGGGCCCAGGGCAATCAGCCCCAGCATTTT; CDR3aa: CASRQGAQGNQPQHF
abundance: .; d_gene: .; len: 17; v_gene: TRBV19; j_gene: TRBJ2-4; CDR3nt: TGTGCCAGTAGTATAGATCTGAGATATCTAGCCAAAAACATTCAGTACTTC; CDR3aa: CASSIDLRYLAKNIQYF
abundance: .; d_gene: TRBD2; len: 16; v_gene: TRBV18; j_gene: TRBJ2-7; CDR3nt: TGTGCCAGCTCACCACCGGGACTAGCGGGGGGGCGTGAGCAGTACTTC; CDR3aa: CASSPPGLAGGREQYF
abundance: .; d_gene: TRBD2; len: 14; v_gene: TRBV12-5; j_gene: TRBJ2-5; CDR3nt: TGTGCTAGTGGTTTAGCGGGGGGTCGAGAGACCCAGTACTTC; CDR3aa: CASGLAGGRETQYF
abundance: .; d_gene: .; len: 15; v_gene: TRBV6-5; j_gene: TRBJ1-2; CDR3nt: TGTGCCAGCAGTTACGACCGACAGCCAAACTATGGCTACACCTTC; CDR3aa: CASSYDRQPNYGYTF
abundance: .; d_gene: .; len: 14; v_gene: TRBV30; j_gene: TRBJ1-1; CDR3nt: TGTGCCTGGAGTGTAGAGGCAGGGGACACTGAAGCTTTCTTT; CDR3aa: CAWSVEAGDTEAFF
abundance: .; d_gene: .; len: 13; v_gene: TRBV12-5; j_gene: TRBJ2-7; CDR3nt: TGTGCTAGTGGTCTACGGACAGCCTACGAGCAGTACTTC; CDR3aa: CASGLRTAYEQYF
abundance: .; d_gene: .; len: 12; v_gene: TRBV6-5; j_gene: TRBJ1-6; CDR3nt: TGTGCCAGCAGGGAGGGGGGGTCCACCCTCCACTTT; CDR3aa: CASREGGSTLHF
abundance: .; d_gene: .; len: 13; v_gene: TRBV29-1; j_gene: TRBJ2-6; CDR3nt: TGCAGCGTTGTCAGCTCTGGGGCCAACGTCCTGACTTTC; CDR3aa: CSVVSSGANVLTF
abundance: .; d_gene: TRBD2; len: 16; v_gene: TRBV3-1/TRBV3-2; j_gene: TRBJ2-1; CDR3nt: TGTGCCAGCAGCCAAGATCCCGGACTAGAATACAATGAGCAGTTCTTC; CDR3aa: CASSQDPGLEYNEQFF
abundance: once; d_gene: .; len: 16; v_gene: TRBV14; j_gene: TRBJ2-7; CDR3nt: TGTGCCAGCAGCCAAGATGTAGGACAGAAATTACGCGAGCAGTACTTC; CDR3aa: CASSQDVGQKLREQYF